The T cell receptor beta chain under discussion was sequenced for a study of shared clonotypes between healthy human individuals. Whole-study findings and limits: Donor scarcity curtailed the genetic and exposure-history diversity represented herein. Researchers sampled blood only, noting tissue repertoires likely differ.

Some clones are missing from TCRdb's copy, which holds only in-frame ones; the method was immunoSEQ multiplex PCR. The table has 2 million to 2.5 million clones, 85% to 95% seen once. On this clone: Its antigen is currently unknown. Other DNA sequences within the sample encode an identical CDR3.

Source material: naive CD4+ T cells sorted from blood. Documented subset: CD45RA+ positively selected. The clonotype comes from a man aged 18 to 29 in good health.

CDR3 sequence reads: CASSYSQGNQPQHF. DNA for the CDR3: TGTGCCAGCAGTTACTCGCAGGGGAATCAGCCCCAGCATTTT. The rearrangement uses TRBV6-6 and TRBJ1-5; D may be TRBD1 (6 bases). The CDR3 runs to 14 residues. Trimming took 0 bases from V and 4 from J, leaving 7 bases between them. Germline V gene sequence: CDR1 MNHNY, CDR2 SVGAGI (reference sequence).